A single sample is the source of the 18 T cell receptor beta chains below, sequenced in a study of T cell responses to AZD1222 COVID-19 vaccine. Profiled with immunoSEQ multiplex PCR; TCRdb holds only in-frame clones, not every one. The table lists approximately 99,000 clones, just over 85% of them singletons. The specimen comprised peripheral blood, sampled on day 0 of AZD1222 vaccination. The receptors here all came from an adult in good health.

The J gene is TRBJ2-7, the V gene TRBV5-6, with D tentatively TRBD2 (5 bases). Germline CDR1 SGHDT, CDR2 YYEEEE. CDR3 length: 15 residues. V shed 0 bases and J shed 6 bases, with 16 bases lying between them. CDR3 in DNA: TGTGCCAGCAGCTTGGCCGGAGATCCGAGGGTCGAGCAGTACTTC. Its protein product is CASSLAGDPRVEQYF. Filled out from reference TRBV5-6 and TRBJ2-7, the complete variable domain reads DAGVTQSPTHLIKTRGQQVTLRCSPKSGHDTVSWYQQALGQGPQFIFQYYEEEERQRGNFPDRFSGHQFPNYSSELNVNALLLGDSALYLCASSLAGDPRVEQYFGPGTRLTVT.

The chain carries TRBV9 and TRBJ1-1, with 7 bases lining up with TRBD1. The CDR3 has 17 amino acids. The V and J ends lost 3 bases and 2 bases, in that order; junction bases with no gene match: 13. Germline V CDR1 and CDR2: SGDLS, YYNGEE. The CDR3 region has the DNA TGTGCCAGCAGCGCACGGGAGGACAGGCTAATCAACACTGAAGCTTTCTTT. It specifies CASSAREDRLINTEAFF.

The chain links TRBV12-3 or TRBV12-4 to TRBJ2-1; perhaps TRBD1 as D (5 bases). The CDR3 extends over 11 amino acids. V was trimmed by 5 bases and J by 14 bases, leaving 13 bases between them. In nucleotides, the CDR3 is TGTGCCAGCAGTGCAGGGCAAAGGGAGTTCTTC. Its translation: CASSAGQREFF.

The genes are TRBV7-9 and TRBJ1-5; 8 bases align to TRBD1. Germline V gene sequence: CDR1 SEHNR, CDR2 FQNEAQ (reference sequence). The CDR3 is 14 amino acids. Here the CDR3 DNA reads TGTGCTCTGGGGCAGGGGGCGAGCAATCAGCCCCAGCATTTT. Its translation: CALGQGASNQPQHF.

The chain couples TRBV4-1 to TRBJ1-6; no reliable D call. V was pared by 1 base and J by 10 bases, with 17 bases between. Germline V gene lookup returns CDR1 MGHRA and CDR2 YSYEKL. This CDR3 is 16 amino acids long. As DNA, the CDR3 is TGCGCCAGCAGCCAAGTCGTCTCGGGGTACTGGTCACCCCTCCACTTT. Amino acids: CASSQVVSGYWSPLHF.

This clone was picked up a small number of times. This chain connects TRBV2 to TRBJ1-2; D uncertain. Germline loops: CDR1 SNHLY, CDR2 FYNNEI. The CDR3 extends over 12 amino acids. V dropped 5 bases and J dropped 0 bases, with 4 bases sitting between them. The CDR3 sequence: CASSPANYGYTF. The CDR3 bases are TGTGCCAGCAGTCCCGCTAACTATGGCTACACCTTC.

This sequence joins TRBV28 and TRBJ1-4; D is possibly TRBD1 (6 bases). V lost 1 base, J lost 10 bases, and 16 bases lay in between. Germline lookup yields CDR1 MDHEN and CDR2 SYDVKM. CDR3 length: 15 amino acids. The CDR3: CASSLYSRGQGKLFF. The CDR3 bases are TGTGCCAGCAGTTTATACAGCAGGGGTCAGGGAAAACTGTTTTTT.

The chain employs TRBV18 and TRBJ2-6, with a tentative D call TRBD1 (6 bases). Germline V lookup: CDR1 KGHSH, CDR2 LQKENI. CDR3 size: 16 residues. Trimming pared 6 bases from V and 0 bases from J, leaving 12 bases between. The CDR3 region has the DNA TGTGCCAGCTCCCCAGGGGTCAGCTCTGGGGCCAACGTCCTGACTTTC. This translates into CASSPGVSSGANVLTF. The full variable domain, with the rest looked up from reference TRBV18 and TRBJ2-6, is NAGVMQNPRHLVRRRGQEARLRCSPMKGHSHVYWYRQLPEEGLKFMVYLQKENIIDESGMPKERFSAEFPKEGPSILRIQQVVRGDSAAYFCASSPGVSSGANVLTFGAGSRLTVL.

The chain joins TRBV14 to TRBJ1-2, with unresolved D. The V end was cut by 1 base, the J end by 8 bases, with 14 bases between. This CDR3 is built from 14 residues. Germline V gene sequence: CDR1 SGHDN, CDR2 FVKESK. In DNA, the CDR3 is TGTGCCAGCAGCCAAGGGTCCCCCGTAGGGGGCTACACCTTC. The encoded protein is CASSQGSPVGGYTF.

The rearrangement uses TRBV7-2 and TRBJ1-3, with D maybe TRBD1 (6 bases). V gave up 3 bases and J gave up 0 bases, with 12 bases separating them. The germline V gene has CDR1 SGHTA and CDR2 FQGNSA. The CDR3 runs 16 residues. For the CDR3, the DNA is TGTGCCAGCAGCTTCCAGGGGACTAGCTCTGGAAACACCATATATTTT. It codes for CASSFQGTSSGNTIYF.

The chain links TRBV9 to TRBJ2-2, with D tentatively TRBD1 (6 bases). The V and J ends lost 7 bases and 4 bases respectively, with 14 bases between them. This CDR3 contains 14 residues. The germline V gene encodes CDR1 SGDLS and CDR2 YYNGEE. The CDR3 loop reads CASATTGSTGELFF. The DNA of the CDR3 is TGTGCCAGCGCTACAACAGGGAGCACCGGGGAGCTGTTTTTT.

This CDR3 is CASSVAGAHKGYTF. CDR3 DNA sequence: TGTGCCAGCAGTGTCGCCGGGGCTCACAAAGGCTACACCTTC. The V call is TRBV2, the J call TRBJ1-2; possibly TRBD1 for D (5 bases). From germline, CDR1 is SNHLY and CDR2 FYNNEI. This CDR3 is 14 amino acids long. Trimming cost V 4 bases and J 8 bases, with 17 bases left between them.

The chain joins TRBV5-1 to TRBJ2-7, with 10 bases aligning to TRBD2. Germline-derived CDR1 and CDR2 are SGHRS and YFSETQ. Germline trimming cut 6 bases from V and 3 bases from J; bases unmatched to any gene: 9. The CDR3 has 15 amino acids. CDR3 bases: TGCGCCAGCAAGCCGGCTAGCGGGGGCTTCTACGAGCAGTACTTC. This encodes CASKPASGGFYEQYF.

This sequence joins TRBV5-1 and TRBJ2-1; the match to TRBD2 covers 13 bases. Germline V gene lookup returns CDR1 SGHRS and CDR2 YFSETQ. J gave up 9 bases and V 2 bases, and 5 bases lay outside the gene matches. The CDR3 runs to 15 residues. The CDR3 nucleotides read TGCGCCAGCAGCTTCACTAGCGGGGGGGCGGTTGAGCAGTTCTTC. Translating it yields CASSFTSGGAVEQFF.

The chain links TRBV10-3 to TRBJ2-3, with D possibly TRBD1 on 6 matching bases. Trimming left V 6 bases short and J 4 bases short, with 17 bases between. The CDR3 extends over 15 amino acids. Germline-derived CDR1 and CDR2 are ENHRY and SYGVKD. The CDR3 loop reads CAIRKFDRTADTQYF. In DNA form, the CDR3 reads TGTGCCATCAGGAAGTTCGACAGGACTGCAGATACGCAGTATTTT.

CDR3 bases: TGTGCCAGTAGTACTACCGGGACCCCTTACAATGAGCAGTTCTTC. Translated, it gives CASSTTGTPYNEQFF. The chain employs TRBV19 and TRBJ2-1; D could derive from TRBD1 or TRBD2 (5 bases each). The germline V and J ends were trimmed by 4 bases and 4 bases, with 14 bases remaining between them. CDR3 length equals 15 residues. Germline-derived CDR1 and CDR2 are LNHDA and SQIVND (reference sequence). The variable domain in full, with the rest retrieved from reference TRBV19 and TRBJ2-1, is DGGITQSPKYLFRKEGQNVTLSCEQNLNHDAMYWYRQDPGQGLRLIYYSQIVNDFQKGDIAEGYSVSREKKESFPLTVTSAQKNPTAFYLCASSTTGTPYNEQFFGPGTRLTVL.

The chain joins TRBV7-9 to TRBJ1-3; maybe TRBD1 (5 bases). Between the trimmed V and J ends, which lost 1 base and 0 bases, there was a span of 7 bases. This CDR3 is 15 amino acids long. CDR1 is SEHNR, CDR2 FQNEAQ, per germline (reference sequence). The CDR3 protein is CASSLGQGSGNTIYF. The CDR3 DNA reads as TGTGCCAGCAGCTTAGGGCAGGGCTCTGGAAACACCATATATTTT.

The chain employs TRBV7-2 and TRBJ2-7; weak D call: TRBD2 (5 bases). Germline lookup yields CDR1 SGHTA and CDR2 FQGNSA. There are 15 residues in the CDR3. Trimming took off 0 bases at V and 4 bases at J, with 13 bases between the two ends. CDR3 DNA: TGTGCCAGCAGCTTAGCACGGTCACGGGGATACGAGCAGTACTTC. Residues: CASSLARSRGYEQYF.